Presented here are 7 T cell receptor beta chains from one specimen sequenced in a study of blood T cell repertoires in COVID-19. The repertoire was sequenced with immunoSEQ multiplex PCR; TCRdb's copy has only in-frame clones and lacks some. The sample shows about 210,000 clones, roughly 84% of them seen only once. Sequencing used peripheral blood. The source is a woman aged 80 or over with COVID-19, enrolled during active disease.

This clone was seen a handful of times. CDR3: CASSELGGGPIPNTGELFF. CDR3 bases: TGCGCCAGCAGTGAGTTAGGCGGGGGCCCTATCCCGAACACCGGGGAGCTGTTTTTT. The J gene is TRBJ2-2, the V gene TRBV10-1; D possibly corresponds to TRBD2 (7 bases). The V gene's germline CDR1 is WNHNN and CDR2 SYGVQD (reference sequence). Deletions cut 1 base from V and 0 bases from J, with 18 bases between. This CDR3 has 19 residues.

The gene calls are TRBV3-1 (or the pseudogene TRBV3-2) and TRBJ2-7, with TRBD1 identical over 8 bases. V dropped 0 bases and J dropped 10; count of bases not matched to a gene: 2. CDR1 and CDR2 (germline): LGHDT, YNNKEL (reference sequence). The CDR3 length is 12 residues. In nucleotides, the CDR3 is TGTGCCAGCAGCCAAGAACAGGGGGACCAGTACTTC. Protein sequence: CASSQEQGDQYF.

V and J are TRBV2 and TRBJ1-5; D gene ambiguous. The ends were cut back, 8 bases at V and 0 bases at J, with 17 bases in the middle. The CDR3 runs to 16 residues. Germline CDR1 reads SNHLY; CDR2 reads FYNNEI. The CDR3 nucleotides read TGTGCCAGCTACTCCGAGACTCCTTATAGCAATCAGCCCCAGCATTTT. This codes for CASYSETPYSNQPQHF.

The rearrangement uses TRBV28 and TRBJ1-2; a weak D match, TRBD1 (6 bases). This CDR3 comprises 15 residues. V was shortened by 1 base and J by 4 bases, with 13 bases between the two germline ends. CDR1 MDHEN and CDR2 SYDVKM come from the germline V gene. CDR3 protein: CASSLYQDSTYGYTF. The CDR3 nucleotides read TGTGCCAGCAGTTTATATCAGGACAGCACCTATGGCTACACCTTC.

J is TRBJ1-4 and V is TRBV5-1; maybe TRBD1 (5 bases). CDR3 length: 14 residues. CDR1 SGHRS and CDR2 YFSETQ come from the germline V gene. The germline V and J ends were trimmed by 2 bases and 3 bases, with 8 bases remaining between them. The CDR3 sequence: CASSLGDSNEKLFF. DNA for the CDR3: TGCGCCAGCAGCTTAGGGGATTCTAATGAAAAACTGTTTTTT.

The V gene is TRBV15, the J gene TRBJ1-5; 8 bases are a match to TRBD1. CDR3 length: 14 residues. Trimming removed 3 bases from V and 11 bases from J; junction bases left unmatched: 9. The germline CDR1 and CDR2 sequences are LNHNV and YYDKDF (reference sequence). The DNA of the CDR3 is TGTGCCACCAGCAGGGACAGGACAGGGTTAGCCCAGCATTTT. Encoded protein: CATSRDRTGLAQHF.

This CDR3 reads CASSLLVNTEAFF. The DNA of the CDR3 is TGTGCCAGCAGCTTATTAGTGAACACTGAAGCTTTCTTT. The rearrangement links TRBV7-8 to TRBJ1-1; no clear D gene. Germline lookup yields CDR1 SGHVS and CDR2 FQNEAQ. The CDR3 has 13 amino acids. With 2 bases removed from V and 0 bases from J, the gap between germline ends came to 4 bases.